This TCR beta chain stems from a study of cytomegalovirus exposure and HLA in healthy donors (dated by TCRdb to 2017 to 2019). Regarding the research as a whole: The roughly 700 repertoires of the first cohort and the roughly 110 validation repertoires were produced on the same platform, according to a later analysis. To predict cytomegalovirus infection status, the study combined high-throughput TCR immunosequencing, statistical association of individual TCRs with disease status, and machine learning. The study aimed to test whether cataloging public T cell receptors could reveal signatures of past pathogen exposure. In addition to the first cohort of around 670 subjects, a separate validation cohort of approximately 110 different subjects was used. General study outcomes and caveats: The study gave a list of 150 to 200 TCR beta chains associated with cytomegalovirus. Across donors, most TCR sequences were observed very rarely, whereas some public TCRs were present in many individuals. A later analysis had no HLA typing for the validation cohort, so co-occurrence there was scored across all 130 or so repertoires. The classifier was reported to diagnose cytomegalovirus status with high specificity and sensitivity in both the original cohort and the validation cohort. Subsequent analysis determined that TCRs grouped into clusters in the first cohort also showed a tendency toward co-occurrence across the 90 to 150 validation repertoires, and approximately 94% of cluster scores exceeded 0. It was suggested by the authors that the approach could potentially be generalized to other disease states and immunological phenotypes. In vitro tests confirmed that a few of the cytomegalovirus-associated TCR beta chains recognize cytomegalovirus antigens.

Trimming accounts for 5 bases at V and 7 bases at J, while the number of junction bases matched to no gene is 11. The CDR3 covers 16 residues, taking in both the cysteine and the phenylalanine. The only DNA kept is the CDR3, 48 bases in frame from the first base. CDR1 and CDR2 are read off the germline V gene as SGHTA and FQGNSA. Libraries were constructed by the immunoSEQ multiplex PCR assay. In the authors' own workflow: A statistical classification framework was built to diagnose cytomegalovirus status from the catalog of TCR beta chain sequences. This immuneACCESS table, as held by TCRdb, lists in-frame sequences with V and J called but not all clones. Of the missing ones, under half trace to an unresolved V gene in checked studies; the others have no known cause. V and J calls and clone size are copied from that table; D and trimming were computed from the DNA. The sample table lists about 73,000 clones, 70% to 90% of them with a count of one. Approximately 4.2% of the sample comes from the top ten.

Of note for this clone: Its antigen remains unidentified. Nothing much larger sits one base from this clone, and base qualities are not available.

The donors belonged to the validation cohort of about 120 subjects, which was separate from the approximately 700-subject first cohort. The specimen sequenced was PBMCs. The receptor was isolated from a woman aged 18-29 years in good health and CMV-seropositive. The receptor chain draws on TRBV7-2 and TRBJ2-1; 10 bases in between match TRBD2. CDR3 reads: CASSDQAGGPRNEQFF. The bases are TGTGCCAGCAGCGACCAAGCGGGAGGGCCTAGGAATGAGCAGTTCTTC.